The 8 T cell receptor beta chains below all came from one sample that was sequenced in a study of identifying expanded T cells in peripheral blood. Assay used: immunoSEQ multiplex PCR; TCRdb lists only in-frame clones, some missing. The repertoire has some 91,000 clones, about 87% of them found once; the top ten carry over 3%. Sequencing was done on a sample of blood. These receptor sequences come from a person between 18 and 69 years old in good health.

The J gene is TRBJ2-7, the V gene TRBV29-1; 9 nucleotides agree with TRBD2. Trimming at V came to 7 bases and at J to 4 bases, leaving 14 bases not matched to a gene. CDR3 length equals 15 residues. Germline lookup yields CDR1 SQVTM and CDR2 ANQGSEA. CDR3 bases: TGCAGCGCATCCGCGGGGGGGACGGCGGTTTACGAGCAGTACTTC. Its protein is CSASAGGTAVYEQYF.

The chain carries TRBV19 and TRBJ1-2, with D uncertain. The CDR3 covers 13 residues. The V end was cut by 7 bases, the J end by 3 bases, with 12 bases between. Germline-derived CDR1 and CDR2 are LNHDA and SQIVND (reference sequence). The CDR3 loop is CASKEAVDYGYTF. CDR3 nucleotides: TGTGCCAGTAAAGAGGCCGTGGACTATGGCTACACCTTC.

The chain links TRBV6-1 to TRBJ2-7; 8 nucleotides agree with TRBD2. This CDR3 has 15 amino acids. V was clipped by 5 bases and J by 1 base; unmatched bases: 7. Germline-derived CDR1 and CDR2 are MNHNS and SASEGT. The CDR3 sequence is CASSPTAGASYEQYF. The CDR3 DNA sequence: TGTGCCAGCAGTCCCACAGCGGGAGCATCCTACGAGCAGTACTTC.

The genes are TRBV5-1 and TRBJ2-1; maybe TRBD2 (5 bases). The CDR3 has 14 amino acids. The germline V gene has CDR1 SGHRS and CDR2 YFSETQ. V lost 4 bases and J 8 bases, leaving 16 bases between the germline ends. This CDR3 reads CASSPGPRVDEQFF. Written as DNA, the CDR3 is TGCGCCAGCAGCCCGGGCCCGAGGGTCGATGAGCAGTTCTTC.

The chain joins TRBV28 to TRBJ1-4; D is possibly TRBD1 (5 bases). The V gene lost 6 bases and the J gene lost 6 bases, with 17 bases spanning the gap. The CDR3 runs to 15 residues. Germline assignment: CDR1 MDHEN and CDR2 SYDVKM. The CDR3 DNA is TGTGCCAGCAGCTTCTATGGGGGTCGCCATGAAAAACTGTTTTTT. As protein: CASSFYGGRHEKLFF.

This clone was seen only once. This rearrangement joins TRBV27 to TRBJ2-7; possibly TRBD2 for D (6 bases). The CDR3 is made up of 13 amino acids. The V end lost 5 bases, the J end lost 4 bases, and 12 bases lay between the germline ends. Germline V CDR1 and CDR2: MNHEY, SMNVEV (reference sequence). CDR3 sequence (DNA): TGTGCCAGCAGTGGGGGGTTGTTTTACGAGCAGTACTTC. Its translation is CASSGGLFYEQYF.

V usage is TRBV6-1 and J usage is TRBJ2-5, with 8 bases identical to TRBD2. V shed 0 bases and J 3 bases; nucleotides not matched to a gene: 3. CDR3 length equals 15 residues. Germline V gene lookup returns CDR1 MNHNS and CDR2 SASEGT. CDR3 bases: TGTGCCAGCAGTGAAGCGATTAGCGGGGAAGAGACCCAGTACTTC. It specifies CASSEAISGEETQYF.

The CDR3 sequence is CASTPGPGATNEKLFF. The CDR3 DNA follows: TGTGCCAGCACCCCCGGTCCAGGGGCAACTAATGAAAAACTGTTTTTT. The chain links TRBV7-8 to TRBJ1-4; TRBD1 might be the D (6 bases). Per germline, CDR1 SGHVS and CDR2 FQNEAQ. This CDR3 comprises 16 residues. V dropped 7 bases and J dropped 0 bases, with 15 bases sitting between them.